Sequencing of this T cell receptor (beta chain) was carried out in a study of shared clonotypes between healthy human individuals. Germline values: CDR1 SGHTA, CDR2 FQGTGA. The V and J ends lost 4 bases and 10 bases, in that order; junction bases with no gene match: 4. There are 12 residues in the CDR3. Ten immunoSEQ deep assay plates were used to sequence the DNA of unsorted PBMCs. As handled by the study authors: ImmunoSEQ yielded junction-only sequences lacking quality scores, so filtering differed. Some clones are missing from TCRdb's copy, which holds only in-frame ones; the method was immunoSEQ multiplex PCR. D and trimming were read from the DNA, whereas the V and J calls and clone size are those reported in that table. The sample lists about 480,000 clones; over 60% were seen once. This clone appeared once. All the donors were Caucasian adults who lived in Nashville, Tennessee. About 100 million PBMCs supplied genomic DNA for unsorted samples.

Specimen: PBMCs. The chain uses TRBV7-3 and TRBJ2-1; 7 nucleotides align to TRBD2. This TCR was recovered from a woman aged 40 to 49 in good health. Some clones in this sample may be carry-over from other donors' samples. CDR3 coding DNA: TGTGCCAGCAGCTCTTCAGCGGGAGAGCAGTTCTTC. Translated: CASSSSAGEQFF.